The rows below give T cell receptor beta chains drawn from one sample of a study of blood T cell repertoires in COVID-19. The repertoire was sequenced with immunoSEQ multiplex PCR; TCRdb's copy has only in-frame clones and lacks some. In the table there are under 300,000 clones, 70% to 90% of which are singletons. The sequenced material came from PBMCs or T cells enriched from blood (not recorded which). These receptors all stem from a woman between 45 and 65 years old who had been exposed to COVID-19. The CDR3 runs from the conserved cysteine through the conserved F or W. D genes are given only for firm matches.

d_gene	j_gene	v_gene	CDR3aa	CDR3nt
.	TRBJ1-5	TRBV6-5	CASSPARGQPQHF	TGTGCCAGCAGTCCGGCCCGGGGTCAGCCCCAGCATTTT
TRBD1	TRBJ1-2	TRBV5-1	CASSLSTGVGGYTF	TGCGCCAGCAGCTTATCAACAGGGGTCGGTGGCTACACCTTC
.	TRBJ2-2	TRBV5-1	CASSLSAGIVPGELFF	TGCGCCAGCAGCCTGTCTGCAGGGATTGTTCCCGGGGAGCTGTTTTTT
.	TRBJ1-2	TRBV5-4	CASSLDRELYGYTF	TGTGCCAGCAGCTTGGACCGGGAGCTCTATGGCTACACCTTC
TRBD2	TRBJ2-2	TRBV7-7	CASSAGDTGELFF	TGTGCCAGCAGCGCGGGGGACACCGGGGAGCTGTTTTTT
TRBD1	TRBJ2-3	TRBV10-1	CASSDGQGATDTQYF	TGCGCCAGCAGTGATGGTCAGGGGGCAACAGATACGCAGTATTTT
TRBD1	TRBJ2-3	TRBV7-2	CASSLAIMTGGTDTQYF	TGTGCCAGCAGCTTAGCGATAATGACAGGGGGTACAGATACGCAGTATTTT
.	TRBJ2-5	TRBV5-4	CASSLTRLVETQYF	TGTGCCAGCAGCTTGACGCGACTAGTGGAGACCCAGTACTTC
.	TRBJ1-5	TRBV2	CASRRTFGQPQHF	TGTGCCAGCAGAAGGACATTCGGTCAGCCCCAGCATTTT
.	TRBJ1-1	TRBV10-3	CAISEEKNTEAFF	TGTGCCATCAGTGAGGAGAAGAACACTGAAGCTTTCTTT
.	TRBJ1-6	TRBV6-5	CASSFQGYNSPLHF	TGTGCCAGCAGTTTCCAGGGTTATAATTCACCCCTCCACTTT
.	TRBJ1-1	TRBV10-3	CATTSRGQGMNTEAFF	TGTGCCACAACGAGTCGGGGACAAGGTATGAACACTGAAGCTTTCTTT
.	TRBJ2-2	TRBV24-1	CATSDTGTSSNTGELFF	TGTGCCACCAGTGATACCGGGACTTCATCGAACACCGGGGAGCTGTTTTTT